A selection of T cell receptor beta chains follows, all from one sample in a study of blood T cells in healthy people across ages. TCRdb called the 5' RACE reads again in MiXCR, with one record for every CDR3 protein. The sample includes some 800,000 distinct CDR3 sequences, around 45% of them seen just once. The sequencing input was blood. The source of these receptors is a man in his fifties or sixties in good health. The CDR3 runs from the conserved cysteine through the conserved F or W. The order of the fields is J gene, V gene, D gene, clone size, CDR3 protein, CDR3 DNA. D genes are given only for firm matches. Clone size is given for some rows only: seen once, a few or many times, or a class if the clone is expanded.

J gene: TRBJ2-7; V gene: TRBV15; D gene: NA; clone size: few; CDR3 protein: CATSRDSGAEQYF; CDR3 DNA: TGTGCCACCAGCAGAGATTCGGGGGCCGAGCAGTACTTC
J gene: TRBJ2-1; V gene: TRBV7-2; D gene: NA; clone size: NA; CDR3 protein: CASSLAGGGRAEQFF; CDR3 DNA: TGTGCCAGCAGCTTAGCGGGCGGAGGTCGCGCTGAGCAGTTCTTC
J gene: TRBJ1-5; V gene: TRBV14; D gene: NA; clone size: NA; CDR3 protein: CASSRGSYQPQHF; CDR3 DNA: TGTGCCAGCAGCCGGGGCAGCTATCAGCCCCAGCATTTT
J gene: TRBJ1-6; V gene: TRBV6-2/TRBV6-3; D gene: NA; clone size: NA; CDR3 protein: CASSYAAGEPLHF; CDR3 DNA: TGTGCCAGCAGTTACGCAGCTGGGGAACCCCTCCACTTT
J gene: TRBJ2-1; V gene: TRBV4-1; D gene: TRBD2; clone size: NA; CDR3 protein: CASSQDLGGTSGGVFEQFF; CDR3 DNA: TGCGCCAGCAGCCAAGACCTAGGGGGGACTAGCGGGGGGGTTTTTGAGCAGTTCTTC
J gene: TRBJ1-2; V gene: TRBV4-1; D gene: NA; clone size: NA; CDR3 protein: CASSLRESSTFFYGYTF; CDR3 DNA: TGCGCCAGCAGCCTCAGGGAGAGCTCTACTTTTTTCTATGGCTACACCTTC
J gene: TRBJ2-7; V gene: TRBV7-9; D gene: TRBD2; clone size: NA; CDR3 protein: CASSQGLRSYEQYF; CDR3 DNA: TGTGCCAGCAGCCAGGGACTACGGTCCTACGAGCAGTACTTC
J gene: TRBJ2-1; V gene: TRBV6-1; D gene: NA; clone size: few; CDR3 protein: CASSDPGRNEFF; CDR3 DNA: TGTGCCAGCAGTGATCCGGGACGGAACGAGTTCTTC
J gene: TRBJ2-1; V gene: TRBV29-1; D gene: TRBD1; clone size: NA; CDR3 protein: CSFDDRGLNEQFF; CDR3 DNA: TGCAGCTTTGACGACAGGGGGCTCAATGAGCAGTTCTTC
J gene: TRBJ2-4; V gene: TRBV29-1; D gene: NA; clone size: NA; CDR3 protein: CSVEHYNEQYF; CDR3 DNA: TGCAGCGTTGAACACTACAATGAGCAGTACTTC
J gene: TRBJ2-4; V gene: TRBV4-3; D gene: NA; clone size: few; CDR3 protein: CASSQEASSQNIQYF; CDR3 DNA: TGCGCCAGCAGCCAAGAAGCTAGTTCCCAAAACATTCAGTACTTC
J gene: TRBJ2-5; V gene: TRBV6-2/TRBV6-3; D gene: TRBD1; clone size: NA; CDR3 protein: CASSYLGQRETQYF; CDR3 DNA: TGTGCCAGCAGTTACCTGGGACAGAGGGAGACCCAGTACTTC
J gene: TRBJ1-6; V gene: TRBV5-5; D gene: NA; clone size: once; CDR3 protein: CASSLFRGVGGSPLHF; CDR3 DNA: TGTGCCAGCAGCTTGTTTCGAGGGGTCGGAGGTTCACCCCTCCACTTT
J gene: TRBJ2-5; V gene: TRBV27; D gene: NA; clone size: NA; CDR3 protein: CASSPGRGIGTQYF; CDR3 DNA: TGTGCCAGCAGTCCTGGACGTGGGATTGGGACCCAGTACTTC
J gene: TRBJ2-1; V gene: TRBV24-1; D gene: NA; clone size: NA; CDR3 protein: CATSDVQGVYEQFF; CDR3 DNA: TGTGCCACCAGTGATGTGCAAGGAGTATATGAGCAGTTCTTC
J gene: TRBJ2-7; V gene: TRBV20-1; D gene: NA; clone size: few; CDR3 protein: CSTRVPGRSPYEQYF; CDR3 DNA: TGCAGTACCAGAGTCCCGGGGAGGTCACCCTACGAGCAGTACTTC
J gene: TRBJ1-2; V gene: TRBV7-6; D gene: TRBD1; clone size: NA; CDR3 protein: CASSSTTGPYYGYTF; CDR3 DNA: TGTGCCAGCAGCTCAACGACAGGGCCCTACTATGGCTACACCTTC
J gene: TRBJ2-7; V gene: TRBV12-3/TRBV12-4; D gene: NA; clone size: few; CDR3 protein: CASSPAPLEAYEQYF; CDR3 DNA: TGTGCCAGCAGTCCCGCCCCCCTAGAAGCCTACGAGCAGTACTTC
J gene: TRBJ2-4; V gene: TRBV3-1; D gene: NA; clone size: few; CDR3 protein: CASSQNPGRGIMYF; CDR3 DNA: TGTGCCAGCAGCCAAAACCCGGGACGGGGAATAATGTACTTC
J gene: TRBJ2-7; V gene: TRBV18; D gene: TRBD1; clone size: NA; CDR3 protein: CASSPMGTGGTYEQYF; CDR3 DNA: TGTGCCAGCTCACCAATGGGGACAGGGGGGACCTACGAGCAGTACTTC
J gene: TRBJ2-5; V gene: TRBV6-5; D gene: TRBD1; clone size: few; CDR3 protein: CASSYSTGKAQETQYF; CDR3 DNA: TGTGCCAGCAGTTACTCGACAGGGAAAGCCCAAGAGACCCAGTACTTC
J gene: TRBJ1-1; V gene: TRBV3-1; D gene: NA; clone size: many; CDR3 protein: CASSPLQGEAFF; CDR3 DNA: TGTGCCAGCAGCCCCTTACAGGGTGAAGCTTTCTTT
J gene: TRBJ2-1; V gene: TRBV2; D gene: TRBD2; clone size: few; CDR3 protein: CASSEVSGGANEQFF; CDR3 DNA: TGTGCCAGCAGTGAGGTTAGCGGGGGGGCCAATGAGCAGTTCTTC
J gene: TRBJ2-3; V gene: TRBV11-2; D gene: NA; clone size: few; CDR3 protein: CASSLVPGVDTQYF; CDR3 DNA: TGTGCCAGCAGCTTAGTTCCTGGGGTTGATACGCAGTATTTT
J gene: TRBJ2-1; V gene: TRBV4-3; D gene: NA; clone size: few; CDR3 protein: CASSQDTGALREQFF; CDR3 DNA: TGCGCCAGCAGCCAAGATACGGGGGCCCTTCGGGAGCAGTTCTTC
J gene: TRBJ2-7; V gene: TRBV20-1; D gene: TRBD2; clone size: few; CDR3 protein: CSAREGGGFYEQYF; CDR3 DNA: TGCAGTGCTAGAGAGGGCGGGGGATTCTACGAGCAGTACTTC
J gene: TRBJ1-2; V gene: TRBV7-2; D gene: TRBD1; clone size: NA; CDR3 protein: CASSKTDRVYTF; CDR3 DNA: TGTGCCAGCAGCAAAACCGACAGGGTATACACCTTC
J gene: TRBJ2-4; V gene: TRBV23-1; D gene: NA; clone size: NA; CDR3 protein: CASSQSSPPWQYF; CDR3 DNA: TGCGCCAGCAGTCAATCTTCTCCTCCATGGCAGTACTTC
J gene: TRBJ2-1; V gene: TRBV7-9; D gene: NA; clone size: NA; CDR3 protein: CASSGLEDEQFF; CDR3 DNA: TGTGCCAGCAGCGGTCTCGAGGATGAGCAGTTCTTC
J gene: TRBJ2-7; V gene: TRBV11-3; D gene: TRBD1; clone size: few; CDR3 protein: CASSRGTGTYEQYF; CDR3 DNA: TGTGCCAGCAGCCGCGGGACAGGAACCTACGAGCAGTACTTC
J gene: TRBJ2-5; V gene: TRBV2; D gene: NA; clone size: few; CDR3 protein: CASSAAGTPGQETQYF; CDR3 DNA: TGTGCCAGCAGTGCCGCCGGGACCCCGGGTCAAGAGACCCAGTACTTC
J gene: TRBJ2-5; V gene: TRBV7-2; D gene: NA; clone size: NA; CDR3 protein: CASSSRGVLAGEAQYF; CDR3 DNA: TGTGCCAGCAGCTCACGGGGCGTTTTAGCAGGGGAAGCACAGTACTTC
J gene: TRBJ2-1; V gene: TRBV7-2; D gene: NA; clone size: few; CDR3 protein: CASSPDRSYNEQFF; CDR3 DNA: TGTGCCAGCAGCCCAGACCGCTCCTACAATGAGCAGTTCTTC
J gene: TRBJ2-7; V gene: TRBV12-3/TRBV12-4; D gene: TRBD1; clone size: few; CDR3 protein: CASSPSLQGTGEQYF; CDR3 DNA: TGTGCCAGCAGCCCATCTCTACAGGGGACCGGAGAGCAGTACTTC
J gene: TRBJ2-7; V gene: TRBV6-5; D gene: NA; clone size: NA; CDR3 protein: CASSAERGSYEQYF; CDR3 DNA: TGTGCCAGCAGTGCCGAAAGGGGAAGTTACGAGCAGTACTTC
J gene: TRBJ2-1; V gene: TRBV15; D gene: TRBD2; clone size: NA; CDR3 protein: CATSRSLAGAYNEQFF; CDR3 DNA: TGTGCCACCAGCAGATCACTAGCGGGGGCATACAATGAGCAGTTCTTC
J gene: TRBJ1-5; V gene: TRBV6-6; D gene: NA; clone size: NA; CDR3 protein: CASSPDGASQPQHF; CDR3 DNA: TGTGCCAGCAGCCCCGATGGTGCTTCACAGCCCCAGCATTTT
J gene: TRBJ2-7; V gene: TRBV12-3/TRBV12-4; D gene: TRBD1; clone size: once; CDR3 protein: CASSLNRDSTYEQYF; CDR3 DNA: TGTGCCAGCAGTCTTAACCGGGACAGCACCTACGAGCAGTACTTC
J gene: TRBJ1-1; V gene: TRBV7-9; D gene: NA; clone size: NA; CDR3 protein: CASSPRRDLNTEAFF; CDR3 DNA: TGTGCCAGCAGCCCCCGAAGGGATTTGAACACTGAAGCTTTCTTT
J gene: TRBJ2-1; V gene: TRBV6-5; D gene: TRBD2; clone size: NA; CDR3 protein: CASSITGLASYEQFF; CDR3 DNA: TGTGCCAGCAGCATCACGGGACTAGCTTCGTATGAGCAGTTCTTC
J gene: TRBJ2-3; V gene: TRBV9; D gene: NA; clone size: NA; CDR3 protein: CASSVVGLSTDTQYF; CDR3 DNA: TGTGCCAGCAGCGTAGTAGGATTAAGCACAGATACGCAGTATTTT